A selection of T cell receptor beta chains follows, all from one sample in a study of cytomegalovirus exposure and HLA in healthy donors. Here immunoSEQ multiplex PCR was the method, and the copy in TCRdb shows in-frame clones only, minus some. The sample records 90,000 to 130,000 clones, 80% to 85% being singletons. Material: PBMCs. Source of these receptors: a man aged 25-45 years in good health and CMV-seropositive. Each CDR3 is given with its conserved first and last residue. Fields, in order: V gene, J gene, clone size, D gene, CDR3 protein, CDR3 DNA. D genes are given only for firm matches. Clone size is given for some rows only: seen once, a few or many times, or a class if the clone is expanded.

>TRBV4-1|TRBJ2-4|.|.
CASSQDRTAINIQYF
TGCGCCAGCAGCCAAGACCGGACAGCCATAAACATTCAGTACTTC
>TRBV5-1|TRBJ2-3|.|.
CASSLSGGGAGTDTQYF
TGCGCCAGCAGCTTGTCTGGTGGCGGCGCGGGCACAGATACGCAGTATTTT
>TRBV2|TRBJ2-6|.|.
CASSWWAGSGANVLTF
TGTGCCAGCAGTTGGTGGGCAGGGTCTGGGGCCAACGTCCTGACTTTC
>TRBV19|TRBJ2-1|once|TRBD1
CASSFTRDRGMINEQFF
TGTGCCAGTAGTTTTACCCGGGACAGGGGCATGATTAACGAGCAGTTCTTC
>TRBV7-3|TRBJ1-6|.|TRBD1
CASSLLGTANSPLHF
TGTGCCAGCAGCCTTTTAGGGACAGCGAATTCACCCCTCCACTTT
>TRBV28|TRBJ2-7|.|TRBD2
CASSLLAGAYEQYF
TGTGCCAGCAGTCTGCTAGCGGGGGCCTACGAGCAGTACTTC
>TRBV5-5|TRBJ2-7|.|TRBD1
CASSPRPGTGGYEQYF
TGTGCCAGCAGCCCGAGACCCGGGACAGGAGGATACGAGCAGTACTTC
>TRBV11-2|TRBJ2-1|.|.
CASSPNSAVQVGQQFF
TGTGCCAGCAGCCCCAACTCCGCGGTACAAGTGGGGCAGCAGTTCTTC
>TRBV4-1|TRBJ2-7|few|.
CASSQDTRGYEQYF
TGCGCCAGCAGCCAAGATACTCGGGGATACGAGCAGTACTTC
>TRBV6-6|TRBJ2-3|.|TRBD2
CASNLAGGGTDTQYF
TGTGCCAGCAATTTAGCGGGAGGTGGCACAGATACGCAGTATTTT
>TRBV19|TRBJ2-5|.|TRBD2
CASREAGVGETQYF
TGTGCCAGTAGGGAAGCGGGAGTAGGGGAGACCCAGTACTTC
>TRBV4-2|TRBJ1-2|.|TRBD1
CASSPGQGVSVDYGYTF
TGTGCCAGTTCGCCGGGACAGGGGGTTAGTGTGGACTATGGCTACACCTTC
>TRBV5-6|TRBJ2-3|few|TRBD1
CASSRTGTVSQYF
TGTGCCAGCAGCCGGACAGGGACCGTTTCGCAGTATTTT
>TRBV7-9|TRBJ2-4|few|TRBD2
CASSLPGLAENIQYF
TGTGCCAGCAGCTTACCGGGACTAGCGGAAAACATTCAGTACTTC
>TRBV5-5|TRBJ2-7|.|.
CASSWGDGTEQYF
TGTGCCAGCAGCTGGGGGGACGGCACCGAGCAGTACTTC
>TRBV7-2|TRBJ1-6|.|TRBD1
CASSLDQSGTGNPLHF
TGTGCCAGCAGCCTCGATCAATCCGGGACAGGGAATCCCCTCCACTTT
>TRBV9|TRBJ2-2|.|.
CASTVGTAGASGELFF
TGTGCCAGCACCGTCGGCACGGCAGGGGCTTCCGGGGAGCTGTTTTTT
>TRBV5-1|TRBJ1-2|.|TRBD1
CASHTGTANYGYTF
TGCGCCAGCCATACCGGGACAGCTAACTATGGCTACACCTTC
>TRBV18|TRBJ2-5|few|.
CASSLIIQTRGQYF
TGTGCCAGCTCACTAATCATCCAGACCCGGGGCCAGTACTTC
>TRBV27|TRBJ2-3|.|TRBD2
CASSRTGGKDTQYF
TGTGCCAGCAGTCGGACGGGGGGAAAGGATACGCAGTATTTT
>TRBV2|TRBJ1-4|.|TRBD1
CASMGQGRGNEKLFF
TGTGCCAGCATGGGACAGGGGAGAGGTAATGAAAAACTGTTTTTT
>TRBV27|TRBJ1-5|.|.
CASTPRGGISNQPQHF
TGTGCCAGCACTCCCCGTGGGGGGATAAGCAATCAGCCCCAGCATTTT
>TRBV2|TRBJ1-1|few|.
CASSPTLGAEAFF
TGTGCCAGCAGTCCAACCCTAGGGGCTGAAGCTTTCTTT
>TRBV27|TRBJ2-1|.|TRBD2
CASNWRENYNEQFF
TGTGCCAGCAATTGGCGGGAGAACTACAATGAGCAGTTCTTC
>TRBV5-1|TRBJ2-1|.|.
CASSVSGTHNYNEQFF
TGCGCCAGCAGCGTTTCCGGGACTCATAATTACAATGAGCAGTTCTTC
>TRBV2|TRBJ2-1|once|TRBD2
CASSGTSGYNEQFF
TGTGCCAGCAGTGGGACTAGCGGGTACAATGAGCAGTTCTTC
>TRBV6-1|TRBJ1-2|.|.
CASNSAAPHGYTF
TGTGCCAGCAATAGCGCGGCACCGCATGGCTACACCTTC
>TRBV7-9|TRBJ2-1|.|.
CASSLVVGGPRGNEQFF
TGTGCCAGCAGCTTAGTAGTCGGCGGCCCCCGAGGGAATGAGCAGTTCTTC
>TRBV5-1|TRBJ1-4|.|TRBD1
CASSLGQGLEKLFF
TGCGCCAGCAGCTTAGGACAGGGGCTTGAAAAACTGTTTTTT
>TRBV7-3|TRBJ2-1|.|TRBD2
CASSPGLAATYNEQFF
TGTGCCAGCAGCCCGGGACTAGCGGCCACCTACAATGAGCAGTTCTTC
>TRBV4-1|TRBJ2-7|.|TRBD1
CASRRDRGGSYEQYF
TGCGCCAGCAGACGGGACAGGGGAGGATCCTACGAGCAGTACTTC
>TRBV9|TRBJ1-6|.|.
CASSGPQGGGFHF
TGTGCCAGCAGCGGACCACAGGGAGGGGGTTTCCACTTT
>TRBV7-9|TRBJ2-2|.|.
CASSPTQTETGELFF
TGTGCCAGCAGCCCCACTCAGACAGAAACCGGGGAGCTGTTTTTT
>TRBV5-1|TRBJ2-3|.|.
CASSGQGLTDTQYF
TGCGCCAGCAGCGGGCAGGGCCTCACAGATACGCAGTATTTT
>TRBV2|TRBJ1-1|.|.
CASSAGRAGEAFF
TGTGCCAGCAGTGCGGGGAGGGCAGGTGAAGCTTTCTTT
>TRBV7-6|TRBJ2-5|.|.
CASSLRSWVGGEETQYF
TGTGCCAGCAGCTTACGCTCGTGGGTGGGAGGTGAAGAGACCCAGTACTTC
>TRBV28|TRBJ1-5|.|.
CASSFRQGNQPQHF
TGTGCCAGCAGTTTCCGACAGGGCAATCAGCCCCAGCATTTT
>TRBV4-2|TRBJ1-4|.|.
CASSQEGLNEKLFF
TGTGCCAGCAGCCAAGAGGGCCTTAATGAAAAACTGTTTTTT
>TRBV19|TRBJ1-1|.|.
CASSPYPGYGTEAFF
TGTGCCAGTAGTCCTTACCCTGGGTACGGGACTGAAGCTTTCTTT
>TRBV5-1|TRBJ2-7|.|TRBD1
CASSARDRGYYEQYF
TGCGCCAGCAGCGCCCGGGACAGGGGTTATTACGAGCAGTACTTC
>TRBV14|TRBJ2-7|.|TRBD2
CASSQGGGPLKQYF
TGTGCCAGCAGCCAAGGGGGGGGACCGCTGAAGCAGTACTTC
>TRBV2|TRBJ2-5|.|TRBD2
CASHRGTSGGPKETQYF
TGTGCCAGCCATAGGGGTACTAGCGGGGGGCCGAAAGAGACCCAGTACTTC